These 30 T cell receptor beta chains came from one sample sequenced in a study of cytomegalovirus exposure and HLA in healthy donors. 13 Jbeta primers and 60 Vbeta primers were used for the PCR. Generated by immunoSEQ multiplex PCR, the TCRdb table keeps only in-frame clones and is missing some. The sample shows about 160,000 clones, about 80% of them seen only once. Sequenced material: PBMCs. The receptors were gathered from a woman in her forties or fifties in good health and CMV-seropositive.

This chain connects TRBV9 to TRBJ1-1; D perhaps matches TRBD1 (5 bases). CDR1 is SGDLS and CDR2 is YYNGEE in the germline V gene. Trimming took off 0 bases at V and 1 base at J, with 10 bases between the two ends. The CDR3 is 15 residues long. In DNA form, the CDR3 reads TGTGCCAGCAGCGTAGTTTACCAGGGGAACACTGAAGCTTTCTTT. This codes for CASSVVYQGNTEAFF. The full variable domain, in which reference TRBV9 and TRBJ1-1 provide the parts outside the CDR3, is DSGVTQTPKHLITATGQRVTLRCSPRSGDLSVYWYQQSLDQGLQFLIQYYNGEERAKGNILERFSAQQFPDLHSELNLSSLELGDSALYFCASSVVYQGNTEAFFGQGTRLTVV.

The V gene is TRBV7-2, the J gene TRBJ1-2, with TRBD1 identical over 12 bases. With V trimmed by 5 bases and J by 9 bases, 10 bases remained unmatched. This CDR3 is built from 15 residues. Germline V lookup: CDR1 SGHTA, CDR2 FQGNSA. The CDR3 sequence is CASSPAPGQGASYTF. Here the CDR3 DNA reads TGTGCCAGCAGCCCAGCCCCGGGACAGGGGGCGAGCTACACCTTC.

The rearrangement uses TRBV4-2 and TRBJ1-1; 8 bases match TRBD1. CDR1 LGHNA and CDR2 YNFKEQ come from the germline V gene. The CDR3 is 14 residues long. V lost 4 bases to trimming and J lost 3 bases; unmatched junction nucleotides: 4. The CDR3 region has the DNA TGTGCCAGCAGCCTTGGACAGGGAGACACTGAAGCTTTCTTT. Its translation is CASSLGQGDTEAFF.

The chain has TRBV2 and TRBJ1-2; D not resolved. V shed 7 bases and J shed 1 base, with 13 bases lying between them. CDR3 length equals 14 residues. The V gene's germline CDR1 is SNHLY and CDR2 FYNNEI. CDR3 amino acids: CASNLGIFNYGYTF. The CDR3 bases are TGTGCCAGCAACCTCGGGATCTTTAACTATGGCTACACCTTC. The complete variable domain, with remaining parts taken from reference TRBV2 and TRBJ1-2, reads EPEVTQTPSHQVTQMGQEVILRCVPISNHLYFYWYRQILGQKVEFLVSFYNNEISEKSEIFDDQFSVERPDGSNFTLKIRSTKLEDSAMYFCASNLGIFNYGYTFGSGTRLTVV.

The CDR3 DNA reads TGCGCCAGCAGTCGTCGATCGGGTGACTCTGGAAACACCATATATTTT. Translation: CASSRRSGDSGNTIYF. The rearrangement joins TRBV23-1 to TRBJ1-3; D uncertain. TRBV23-1 is filed as an ORF, its function uncertain. This CDR3 comprises 16 residues. V lost 4 bases and J lost 0, with 13 bases in between.

This rearrangement joins TRBV5-8 to TRBJ2-7, with D possibly being TRBD1 (6 bases). Germline assignment: CDR1 SGHTS and CDR2 YDEGEE. The V and J ends lost 0 bases and 2 bases respectively, with 15 bases between them. This CDR3 is 16 amino acids long. This CDR3 reads CASSLVGQIRAYEQYF. In DNA, the CDR3 is TGTGCCAGCAGCTTGGTGGGACAAATACGGGCCTACGAGCAGTACTTC.

The chain has TRBV19 and TRBJ1-3, with D uncertain. The CDR3 sequence is 13 residues long. Germline CDR1 LNHDA, CDR2 SQIVND (reference sequence). Trimming removed 7 bases at V and 2 bases at J, with 9 bases between. CDR3 amino acids: CASNEGPGNTIYF. The DNA for the CDR3 is TGTGCCAGTAACGAGGGCCCTGGAAACACCATATATTTT.

This clone was seen only once. The V call is TRBV19, the J call TRBJ2-3; D is perhaps TRBD2 (6 bases). The CDR3 length is 14 residues. Germline lookup yields CDR1 LNHDA and CDR2 SQIVND (reference sequence). V was pared by 4 bases and J by 4 bases, with 12 bases between. This CDR3 is CASSKEGWADTQYF. In DNA form, the CDR3 reads TGTGCCAGTAGTAAGGAGGGTTGGGCAGATACGCAGTATTTT.

This chain connects TRBV9 to TRBJ2-1, with TRBD1 matching over 9 bases. V lost 2 bases and J lost 7; bases outside the gene matches: 10. This CDR3 is built from 16 residues. CDR1 is SGDLS, CDR2 YYNGEE, per germline. CDR3 sequence reads: CASSVTIQGALNEQFF. DNA for the CDR3: TGTGCCAGCAGCGTCACAATACAGGGGGCGCTGAATGAGCAGTTCTTC.

V gene TRBV10-3 combines with J gene TRBJ1-3; D is perhaps TRBD1 (5 bases). The CDR3 is 15 amino acids. Trimming stripped 8 bases from V and 5 bases from J, with 19 bases between. Germline V gene data show CDR1 as ENHRY and CDR2 as SYGVKD. The CDR3 reads CAIGGQGEVRNTIYF. For the CDR3, the DNA is TGTGCCATCGGCGGCCAAGGGGAGGTTCGAAACACCATATATTTT.

The V call is TRBV28, the J call TRBJ1-2; D is uncertain. Germline-derived CDR1 and CDR2 are MDHEN and SYDVKM. V was pared by 3 bases and J by 0 bases, with 11 bases between. CDR3 length: 15 residues. CDR3 protein: CASSFRTDPNYGYTF. The CDR3 coding sequence is TGTGCCAGCAGTTTCCGGACTGACCCTAACTATGGCTACACCTTC.

The chain combines TRBV7-3 with TRBJ2-7, with a tentative D call TRBD2 (5 bases). The CDR3 has 15 amino acids. V lost 0 bases and J lost 0, with 9 bases in between. Germline assignment: CDR1 SGHTA and CDR2 FQGTGA. The CDR3 loop is CASSLTHGNSYEQYF. The CDR3 DNA reads TGTGCCAGCAGCTTAACACACGGGAACTCCTACGAGCAGTACTTC.

This clone was counted a few times. The rearrangement uses TRBV19 and TRBJ1-1; D is ambiguous. CDR3 length: 12 residues. The germline CDR1 and CDR2 sequences are LNHDA and SQIVND (reference sequence). Trimming removed 0 bases at V and 10 bases at J, with 9 bases between. CDR3 protein: CASSIEGGPAFF. CDR3 bases: TGTGCCAGTAGTATAGAGGGAGGGCCAGCTTTCTTT.

V usage is TRBV2 and J usage is TRBJ1-1; D remains ambiguous. The ends were cut back, 4 bases at V and 3 bases at J, with 15 bases in the middle. CDR1 and CDR2 from the germline V gene are SNHLY and FYNNEI. The CDR3 extends over 15 amino acids. CDR3 loop: CASSVSTIEDTEAFF. The CDR3 DNA is TGTGCCAGCAGTGTATCTACTATTGAGGACACTGAAGCTTTCTTT.

V and J are TRBV28 and TRBJ1-3; D perhaps matches TRBD1 (5 bases). V lost 7 bases and J 4 bases, leaving 14 bases between the germline ends. The CDR3 sequence is 14 residues long. Looked up from germline, CDR1 is MDHEN and CDR2 is SYDVKM. The DNA for the CDR3 is TGTGCCAGCAATAAAGGGGCAGTCGGAAACACCATATATTTT. Encoded protein: CASNKGAVGNTIYF.

This sequence joins TRBV29-1 and TRBJ2-5; 10 positions match TRBD2. The CDR3 spans 15 residues. Trimming at V came to 2 bases and at J to 7 bases, leaving 10 bases not matched to a gene. Germline V lookup: CDR1 SQVTM, CDR2 ANQGSEA. CDR3 sequence reads: CSVELLAGDLGTQYF. The CDR3 bases are TGCAGCGTTGAACTCCTAGCGGGAGATCTGGGGACCCAGTACTTC.

V usage is TRBV5-6 and J usage is TRBJ2-3, with TRBD2 matching over 9 bases. CDR3 length: 15 amino acids. The V segment lost 0 bases and the J segment 4 bases; nucleotides outside the gene matches: 3. Looked up from germline, CDR1 is SGHDT and CDR2 is YYEEEE. CDR3 region: CASSLGLAGPDTQYF. CDR3 coding DNA: TGTGCCAGCAGCTTGGGGCTAGCGGGGCCAGATACGCAGTATTTT.

V gene TRBV28 combines with J gene TRBJ1-1; D might be TRBD1 (5 bases). This CDR3 is 19 amino acids long. V was shortened by 3 bases and J by 1 base, with 24 bases between the two germline ends. Germline values: CDR1 MDHEN, CDR2 SYDVKM. The CDR3 here is CASSFTYGGGGRQNTEAFF. For the CDR3, the DNA is TGTGCCAGCAGTTTCACATATGGGGGGGGAGGGAGACAGAACACTGAAGCTTTCTTT. The complete variable domain, with remaining parts taken from reference TRBV28 and TRBJ1-1, reads DVKVTQSSRYLVKRTGEKVFLECVQDMDHENMFWYRQDPGLGLRLIYFSYDVKMKEKGDIPEGYSVSREKKERFSLILESASTNQTSMYLCASSFTYGGGGRQNTEAFFGQGTRLTVV.

This clone was seen just once. The chain recombines TRBV27 with TRBJ2-5; the match to TRBD1 covers 8 bases. Germline V lookup: CDR1 MNHEY, CDR2 SMNVEV (reference sequence). After removal of 8 bases from V and 1 base from J, the junction contained 3 bases not matched to a gene. This CDR3 is 13 amino acids long. CDR3 sequence (DNA): TGTGCCAGCGCTGGGACAGGCCAAGAGACCCAGTACTTC. Amino acid sequence: CASAGTGQETQYF.

The V and J genes are TRBV9 and TRBJ2-3; D call uncertain. Germline V gene data show CDR1 as SGDLS and CDR2 as YYNGEE. This CDR3 contains 13 residues. Trimming removed 3 bases from V and 3 bases from J, with 8 bases in between. CDR3 nucleotides: TGTGCCAGCAGCGCGCCCGGTACAGATACGCAGTATTTT. This encodes CASSAPGTDTQYF.

The J gene is TRBJ2-7, the V gene TRBV11-1; TRBD1 aligns across 9 bases. V gave up 5 bases and J gave up 5 bases; unmatched junction bases: 4. The germline gives CDR1 SGHAT, CDR2 FQDESV (reference sequence). The CDR3 length is 13 residues. The CDR3 region is CASSLDRGNEQYF. The CDR3 DNA reads TGTGCCAGCAGCCTAGACAGGGGGAACGAGCAGTACTTC.

CDR3 region: CASSPGQGARYHGYTF. DNA for the CDR3: TGTGCCAGCAGTCCAGGACAGGGGGCTAGGTACCATGGCTACACCTTC. The chain carries TRBV27 and TRBJ1-2, with TRBD1 matching 11 bases. This CDR3 spans 16 amino acids. Germline CDR1 is MNHEY and CDR2 is SMNVEV (reference sequence). V was pared by 5 bases and J by 6 bases, with 11 bases of the junction left unmatched.

The chain has TRBV4-1 and TRBJ1-2, with D maybe TRBD1 (5 bases). The V gene lost 6 bases and the J gene lost 5 bases, with 13 bases spanning the gap. This CDR3 is built from 13 residues. Germline CDR1 and CDR2: MGHRA and YSYEKL. The chain's CDR3 is CASSEQETYGYTF. The CDR3 region has the DNA TGCGCCAGCAGTGAACAGGAAACATATGGCTACACCTTC.

The chain is built from TRBV7-9 and TRBJ2-7; D not resolved. The CDR3 sequence is 13 residues long. CDR1 is SEHNR, CDR2 FQNEAQ, per germline (reference sequence). The CDR3 DNA reads as TGTGCGGTTCAGGTCGCAAGCTCCTACGAGCAGTACTTC. This translates into CAVQVASSYEQYF.

This clone was detected only once. This chain uses TRBV7-6 with TRBJ1-3; possible D gene TRBD1, 5 bases. Germline V lookup: CDR1 SGHVS, CDR2 FNYEAQ. The CDR3 consists of 15 residues. The V end lost 5 bases, the J end lost 0 bases, and 11 bases lay between the germline ends. The CDR3 loop is CASSLTGGSGNTIYF. For the CDR3, the DNA is TGTGCCAGCAGCCTAACAGGCGGCTCTGGAAACACCATATATTTT.

The V gene is TRBV30, the J gene TRBJ2-7, with 7 bases that match TRBD1. CDR1 is GTSNPN and CDR2 is SVGIG in the germline V gene (reference sequence). The ends lost 4 bases at V and 3 bases at J; junction bases unmatched: 6. The CDR3 spans 13 residues. The CDR3 spells CAWNQGDFYEQYF. The DNA of the CDR3 is TGTGCCTGGAATCAGGGGGATTTCTACGAGCAGTACTTC.

This sequence joins TRBV10-3 and TRBJ2-3; D might be TRBD2 (6 bases). The germline V gene encodes CDR1 ENHRY and CDR2 SYGVKD. Trimming shortened V by 0 bases and J by 6 bases, and 13 bases separated the two germline ends. The CDR3 has 15 residues. The CDR3, as DNA: TGTGCCATCAGTGAGTCTAAGGAGGCGGGGGATACGCAGTATTTT. This sequence encodes CAISESKEAGDTQYF.

The V call is TRBV5-6, the J call TRBJ2-4; the D gene is possibly TRBD2 (5 bases). Per the germline V gene, CDR1 is SGHDT and CDR2 is YYEEEE. Trimming took 0 bases from V and 0 from J, leaving 13 bases between them. This CDR3 has 17 residues. CDR3 in DNA: TGTGCCAGCAGCTTGGGTCTAGAGACTATAGCCAAAAACATTCAGTACTTC. Its translation: CASSLGLETIAKNIQYF.

V gene TRBV28 combines with J gene TRBJ2-3; TRBD1 aligns across 10 bases. CDR1 is MDHEN and CDR2 is SYDVKM in the germline V gene. J lost 4 bases, V lost 0 bases, and 7 bases had no gene match. The CDR3 loop spans 17 amino acids. CDR3: CASSLWFDRGRADTQYF. Written as DNA, the CDR3 is TGTGCCAGCAGTTTATGGTTTGACAGGGGGCGCGCAGATACGCAGTATTTT.

The CDR3 nucleotides read TGTGCCAGCGGCACGGGGTGGACAGGGAGCGAGCAGTACTTC. Protein: CASGTGWTGSEQYF. This sequence joins TRBV5-4 and TRBJ2-7, with 8 bases that match TRBD1. The CDR3 is 14 amino acids. CDR1 and CDR2 (germline): SGHNT, YYREEE (reference sequence). The J segment lost 6 bases and the V segment lost 7 bases, leaving 12 bases of the junction unmatched.